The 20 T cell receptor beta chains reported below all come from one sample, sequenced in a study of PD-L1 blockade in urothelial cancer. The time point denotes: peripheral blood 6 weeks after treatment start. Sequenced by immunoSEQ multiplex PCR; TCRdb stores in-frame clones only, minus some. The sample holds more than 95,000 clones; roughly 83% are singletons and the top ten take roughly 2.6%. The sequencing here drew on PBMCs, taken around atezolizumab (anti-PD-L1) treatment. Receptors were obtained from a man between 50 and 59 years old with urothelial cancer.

The CDR3 sequence: CASRYRGLCNQPQHF. CDR3 nucleotides: TGTGCCAGCCGGTACAGGGGGCTTTGCAATCAGCCCCAGCATTTT. The J gene is TRBJ1-5, the V gene TRBV21-1; TRBD1, the table's D call, lacks a check against the DNA. TRBV21-1 counts as a pseudogene. This CDR3 contains 15 residues.

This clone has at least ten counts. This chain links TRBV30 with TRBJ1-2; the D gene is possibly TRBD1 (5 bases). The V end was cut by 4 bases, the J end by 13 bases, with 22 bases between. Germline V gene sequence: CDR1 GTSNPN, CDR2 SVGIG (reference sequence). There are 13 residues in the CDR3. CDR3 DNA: TGTGCCTGGAAGTCATTGACTAGAAGTAGGGGCACCTTC. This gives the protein CAWKSLTRSRGTF.

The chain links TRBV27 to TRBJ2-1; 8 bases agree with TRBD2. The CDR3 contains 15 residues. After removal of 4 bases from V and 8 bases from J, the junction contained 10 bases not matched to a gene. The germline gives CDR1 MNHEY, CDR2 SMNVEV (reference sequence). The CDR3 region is CASSSLSGSMDEQFF. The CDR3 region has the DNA TGTGCCAGCAGTTCGCTAAGCGGGAGTATGGATGAGCAGTTCTTC.

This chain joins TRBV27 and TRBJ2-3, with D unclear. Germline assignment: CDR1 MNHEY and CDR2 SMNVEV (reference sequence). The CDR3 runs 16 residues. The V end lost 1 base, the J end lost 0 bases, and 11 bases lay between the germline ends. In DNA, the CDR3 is TGTGCCAGCAGTTTATATCGGAGAATGAGCACAGATACGCAGTATTTT. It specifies CASSLYRRMSTDTQYF.

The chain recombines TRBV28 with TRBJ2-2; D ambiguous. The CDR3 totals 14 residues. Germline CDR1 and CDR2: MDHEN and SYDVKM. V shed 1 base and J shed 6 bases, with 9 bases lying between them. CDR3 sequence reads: CASSLYRRAGELFF. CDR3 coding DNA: TGTGCCAGCAGTTTATACCGCCGAGCCGGGGAGCTGTTTTTT.

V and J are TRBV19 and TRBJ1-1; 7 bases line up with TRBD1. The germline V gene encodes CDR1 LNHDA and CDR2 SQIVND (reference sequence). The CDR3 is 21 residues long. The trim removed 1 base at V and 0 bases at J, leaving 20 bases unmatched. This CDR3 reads CASSIARGSLTGFVMNTEAFF. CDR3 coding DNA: TGTGCCAGTAGTATAGCCCGTGGAAGTTTGACAGGGTTCGTGATGAACACTGAAGCTTTCTTT.

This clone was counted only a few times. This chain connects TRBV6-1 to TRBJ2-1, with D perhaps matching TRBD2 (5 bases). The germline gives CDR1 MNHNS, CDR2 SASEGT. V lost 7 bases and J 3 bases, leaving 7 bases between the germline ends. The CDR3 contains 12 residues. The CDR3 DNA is TGTGCCAGCAAACTAGTCTACAATGAGCAGTTCTTC. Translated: CASKLVYNEQFF.

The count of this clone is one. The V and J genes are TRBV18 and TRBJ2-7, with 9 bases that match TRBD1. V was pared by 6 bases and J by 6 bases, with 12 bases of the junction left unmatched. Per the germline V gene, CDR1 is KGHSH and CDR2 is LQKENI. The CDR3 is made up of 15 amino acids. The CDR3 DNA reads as TGTGCCAGCTCCGGCCGGACAGGGGATCCCCTCGAGCAGTACTTC. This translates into CASSGRTGDPLEQYF.

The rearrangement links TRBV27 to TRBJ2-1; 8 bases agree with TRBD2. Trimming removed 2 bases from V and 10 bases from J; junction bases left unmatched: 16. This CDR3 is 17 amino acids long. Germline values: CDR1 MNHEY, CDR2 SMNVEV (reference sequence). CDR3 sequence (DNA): TGTGCCAGCAGTTTACTTTTCCTAGCGGGTCGATTGGGGGAGCAGTTCTTC. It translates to CASSLLFLAGRLGEQFF.

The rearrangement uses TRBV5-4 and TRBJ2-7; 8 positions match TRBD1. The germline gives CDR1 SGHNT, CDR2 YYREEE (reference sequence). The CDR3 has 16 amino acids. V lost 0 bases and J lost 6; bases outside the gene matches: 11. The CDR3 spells CASSLGGQGAWGEQYF. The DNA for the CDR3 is TGTGCCAGCAGCTTGGGTGGGCAGGGGGCATGGGGCGAGCAGTACTTC.

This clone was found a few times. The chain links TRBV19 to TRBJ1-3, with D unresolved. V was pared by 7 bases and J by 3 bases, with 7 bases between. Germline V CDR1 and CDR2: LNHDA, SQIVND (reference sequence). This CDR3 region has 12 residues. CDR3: CASNDFGNTIYF. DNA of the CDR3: TGTGCCAGTAATGACTTTGGAAACACCATATATTTT.

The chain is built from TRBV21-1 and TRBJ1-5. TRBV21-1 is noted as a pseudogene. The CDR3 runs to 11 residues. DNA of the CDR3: TGTGCCAGCAGCATCGATCAGCCCCAGCATTTT. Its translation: CASSIDQPQHF.

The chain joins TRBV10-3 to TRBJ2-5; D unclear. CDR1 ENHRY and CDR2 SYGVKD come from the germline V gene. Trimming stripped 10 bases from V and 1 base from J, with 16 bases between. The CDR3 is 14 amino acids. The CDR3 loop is CATGRGGPQETQYF. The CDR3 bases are TGTGCCACCGGTCGAGGTGGCCCCCAAGAGACCCAGTACTTC.

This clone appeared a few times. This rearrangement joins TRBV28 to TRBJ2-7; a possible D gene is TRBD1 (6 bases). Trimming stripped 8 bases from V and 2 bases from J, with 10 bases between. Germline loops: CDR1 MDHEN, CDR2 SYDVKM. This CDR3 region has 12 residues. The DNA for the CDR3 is TGTGCCAGCCACAGGGTCGCCTACGAGCAGTACTTC. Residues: CASHRVAYEQYF. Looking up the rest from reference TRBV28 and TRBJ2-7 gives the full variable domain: DVKVTQSSRYLVKRTGEKVFLECVQDMDHENMFWYRQDPGLGLRLIYFSYDVKMKEKGDIPEGYSVSREKKERFSLILESASTNQTSMYLCASHRVAYEQYFGPGTRLTVT.

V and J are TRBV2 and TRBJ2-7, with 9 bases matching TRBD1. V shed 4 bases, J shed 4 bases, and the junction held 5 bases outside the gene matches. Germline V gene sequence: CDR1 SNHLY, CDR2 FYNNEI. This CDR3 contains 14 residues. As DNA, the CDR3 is TGTGCCAGCAGTGTGGGACAGGGACCATACGAGCAGTACTTC. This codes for CASSVGQGPYEQYF. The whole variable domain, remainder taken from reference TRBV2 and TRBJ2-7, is EPEVTQTPSHQVTQMGQEVILRCVPISNHLYFYWYRQILGQKVEFLVSFYNNEISEKSEIFDDQFSVERPDGSNFTLKIRSTKLEDSAMYFCASSVGQGPYEQYFGPGTRLTVT.

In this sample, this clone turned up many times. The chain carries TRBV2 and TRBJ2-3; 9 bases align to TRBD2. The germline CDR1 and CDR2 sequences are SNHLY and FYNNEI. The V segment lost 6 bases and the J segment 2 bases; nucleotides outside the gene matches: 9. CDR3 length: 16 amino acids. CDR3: CASRELASGITDTQYF. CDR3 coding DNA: TGTGCCAGCAGGGAGTTGGCTAGCGGGATCACAGATACGCAGTATTTT.

The DNA for the CDR3 is TGTGCCAGCAGCACACGACAGGGATTGCGCTACACCTTC. Its translation: CASSTRQGLRYTF. The chain is built from TRBV9 and TRBJ1-2; TRBD1 aligns across 7 bases. This CDR3 region has 13 residues. Germline CDR1 reads SGDLS; CDR2 reads YYNGEE. V trimming: 4 bases; J trimming: 9 bases; junction bases outside the gene matches: 9.

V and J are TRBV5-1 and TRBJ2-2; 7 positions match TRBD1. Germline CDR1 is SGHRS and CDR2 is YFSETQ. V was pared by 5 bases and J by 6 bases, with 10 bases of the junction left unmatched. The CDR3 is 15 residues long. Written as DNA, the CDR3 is TGCGCCAGCAGATACCGGGACAGTGGCGCCGGGGAGCTGTTTTTT. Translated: CASRYRDSGAGELFF.

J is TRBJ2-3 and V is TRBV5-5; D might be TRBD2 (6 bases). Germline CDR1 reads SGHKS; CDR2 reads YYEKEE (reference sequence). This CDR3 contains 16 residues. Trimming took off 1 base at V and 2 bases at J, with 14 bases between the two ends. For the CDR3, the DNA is TGTGCCAGCAGCTTGTTGGTGGGAGGTAACACAGATACGCAGTATTTT. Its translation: CASSLLVGGNTDTQYF.

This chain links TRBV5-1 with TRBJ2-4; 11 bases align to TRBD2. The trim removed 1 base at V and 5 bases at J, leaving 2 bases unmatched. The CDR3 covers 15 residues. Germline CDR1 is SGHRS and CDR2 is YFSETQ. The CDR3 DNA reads TGCGCCAGCAGCTTGAGGGGACTAGCGGAAAACATTCAGTACTTC. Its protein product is CASSLRGLAENIQYF.